The following is a T cell receptor (beta chain) sequence with its context. These data come from a study of blood T cell repertoires in COVID-19. Two negative PCRs, clearance, or symptom resolution characterized the recovered Cohort 3 donors. Produced via immunoSEQ multiplex PCR; TCRdb's table is partial and in-frame only. The sample includes over 400,000 clones, roughly nine tenths of them seen just once. V was shortened by 4 bases and J by 7 bases, with 14 bases between the two germline ends. Germline CDR1 and CDR2: SGHRS and YFSETQ. The CDR3 is made up of 13 amino acids. This TCR was sampled from a woman in her sixties or seventies who had recovered from COVID-19. The chain links TRBV5-1 to TRBJ1-2, with unresolved D. The sequenced sample consisted of PBMCs or T cells enriched from blood (not recorded which). CDR3 nucleotides: TGCGCCAGCAGCATTGAGGGAGAATCTGGCTACACCTTC. This sequence encodes CASSIEGESGYTF.